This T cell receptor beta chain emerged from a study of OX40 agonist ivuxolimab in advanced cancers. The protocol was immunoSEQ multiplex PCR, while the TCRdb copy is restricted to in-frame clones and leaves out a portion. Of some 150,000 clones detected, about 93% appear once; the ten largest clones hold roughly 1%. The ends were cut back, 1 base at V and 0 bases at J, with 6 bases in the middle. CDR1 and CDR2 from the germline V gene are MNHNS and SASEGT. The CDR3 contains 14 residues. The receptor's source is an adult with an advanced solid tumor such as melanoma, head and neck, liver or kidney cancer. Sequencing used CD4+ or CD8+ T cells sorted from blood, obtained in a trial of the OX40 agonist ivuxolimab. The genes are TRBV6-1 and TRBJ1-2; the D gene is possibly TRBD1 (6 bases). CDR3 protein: CASSEGDTNYGYTF. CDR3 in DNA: TGTGCCAGCAGTGAAGGGGACACTAACTATGGCTACACCTTC.